This T cell receptor beta chain was found in a study of tumor-infiltrating lymphocytes in primary liver carcinoma. Study outcomes and limitations: Present in all five tumor regions were only about 7-25% of the top clones. Overlap between tumor regions exceeded overlap of tumor with adjacent tissue or blood.

To note about this clonotype: Its antigen is unidentified.

The CDR3 has 12 residues. Germline CDR1 is PRHDT and CDR2 is FYEKMQ (reference sequence). V was pared by 6 bases and J by 7 bases, with 12 bases between. RNA and DNA were co-extracted from around 18-30 mg of unsorted bulk tissue. Viable tumor cells exceeded 85% in all tumor samples. TCR beta cDNA was made from around 520 ng total RNA with a constant-region primer. Three nested multiplex PCR rounds of slightly modified ARM-PCR generated TCR beta libraries. Rounds one and two of PCR, each of roughly 10 cycles, were primed with TRBV1-TRBV30 forward primers and a C-beta reverse primer. TCRdb re-called the multiplex PCR reads through MiXCR, storing one row per CDR3 protein. Of 150,000 to 200,000 distinct CDR3 sequences in the sample, just under 85% were seen once.

The chain employs TRBV13 and TRBJ1-1, with D possibly TRBD1 on 6 matching bases. This receptor was taken from a man aged 35 to 55 with primary liver carcinoma and hepatitis B virus infection. The sample consisted of tumor tissue from primary liver carcinoma. In DNA, the CDR3 is TGTGCCAGCAGTACCAGGGGTGGTGAAGCTTTCTTT. Translated: CASSTRGGEAFF.